The T cell receptor (beta chain) described here comes from a study of T cell responses to AZD1222 COVID-19 vaccine. Findings and limits, study-wide: Variant regions that are unmutated are reportedly the target of nearly half of spike-specific TCRs. Spike was spanned by vaccine-associated CD4 TCRs, which were dominant at 160-218 and 743-854. Once two AZD1222 doses were given, Spike-specific TCR breadth and depth went up.

Timing groups of about 4 and about 12 weeks for second doses were pooled. Here immunoSEQ multiplex PCR was the method, and the copy in TCRdb shows in-frame clones only, minus some. The sample includes tens of thousands of clones, 85% seen only once; the top ten take roughly 4.7%. This CDR3 contains 17 residues. CDR1 and CDR2 (germline): MRHNA, SNTAGT. J was trimmed by 0 bases and V by 3 bases; bases with no gene match: 10. This clone was seen more than once but under ten times. What it recognizes is unknown. The receptor was isolated from an adult who received the AZD1222 COVID-19 vaccine. Material: peripheral blood, obtained 28 days after the second AZD1222 dose. The chain has TRBV6-4 and TRBJ1-2, with 7 nucleotides matching TRBD1. DNA for the CDR3: TGTGCCAGCAGTGAAGGAGACAGGGTGGATTCTAACTATGGCTACACCTTC. Its protein is CASSEGDRVDSNYGYTF.